This passage covers 21 T cell receptor beta chains from one sample sequenced in a study of T cell changes during pregnancy in multiple sclerosis. Assay: immunoSEQ multiplex PCR; the TCRdb copy retains only in-frame clones and omits some. The data show some 64,000 clones, about 92% seen once. This specimen was peripheral blood, taken in the second trimester of pregnancy. The receptors shown here come from a female donor in good health, enrolled as a control in a pregnancy study.

The gene calls are TRBV28 and TRBJ2-2; 8 bases match TRBD1. CDR1 is MDHEN and CDR2 is SYDVKM in the germline V gene. CDR3 length: 16 amino acids. The V segment lost 6 bases and the J segment 5 bases; nucleotides outside the gene matches: 11. CDR3 loop: CASSLDRALVTGELFF. CDR3 nucleotide sequence: TGTGCCAGCAGCCTGGACAGGGCCCTTGTTACCGGGGAGCTGTTTTTT.

The chain carries TRBV27 and TRBJ1-2; no reliable D call. Looked up from germline, CDR1 is MNHEY and CDR2 is SMNVEV (reference sequence). The V and J ends lost 2 bases and 2 bases respectively, with 12 bases between them. This CDR3 has 15 amino acids. The CDR3 is CASSLRHQLNYGYTF. The CDR3 DNA follows: TGTGCCAGCAGTTTACGGCACCAACTAAACTATGGCTACACCTTC.

This rearrangement joins TRBV15 to TRBJ2-7; 10 nucleotides match TRBD2. The CDR3 totals 15 residues. CDR1 LNHNV and CDR2 YYDKDF come from the germline V gene (reference sequence). With 2 bases clipped from V and 4 bases from J, the junction kept 5 bases outside the gene matches. The DNA of the CDR3 is TGTGCCACCAGCAGAAACCCGGGACTAGCGTACGAGCAGTACTTC. Translating it yields CATSRNPGLAYEQYF. Supplemented by reference TRBV15 and TRBJ2-7, the full variable domain reads DAMVIQNPRYQVTQFGKPVTLSCSQTLNHNVMYWYQQKSSQAPKLLFHYYDKDFNNEADTPDNFQSRRPNTSFCFLDIRSPGLGDTAMYLCATSRNPGLAYEQYFGPGTRLTVT.

The rearrangement uses TRBV1 and TRBJ1-4; the table's D call, TRBD1, was not checked against the DNA. TRBV1 is assigned pseudogene status. CDR3 length equals 20 residues. The CDR3 nucleotides are TGCACCAGCAGCCAAGACCCTGGACAGGGAGGGTTTTCAACTAATGAAAAACTGTTTTTT. Amino acid sequence: CTSSQDPGQGGFSTNEKLFF.

This sequence joins TRBV7-8 and TRBJ2-5, with TRBD2 identical over 15 bases. V lost 8 bases and J lost 3; bases outside the gene matches: 1. Germline CDR1 is SGHVS and CDR2 is FQNEAQ. The CDR3 is 14 amino acids. CDR3 in DNA: TGTGCCAGCGGACTAGCGGGAGGGGAAGAGACCCAGTACTTC. Protein: CASGLAGGEETQYF.

This chain uses TRBV7-9 with TRBJ2-2; D is uncertain. V shed 4 bases and J shed 1 base, with 7 bases lying between them. Germline V gene data show CDR1 as SEHNR and CDR2 as FQNEAQ (reference sequence). The CDR3 has 14 residues. This CDR3 is CASSSPVNTGELFF. The CDR3 DNA is TGTGCCAGCAGCTCCCCAGTGAACACCGGGGAGCTGTTTTTT.

The chain combines TRBV6-5 with TRBJ1-2; maybe TRBD1 (5 bases). In germline, CDR1 is MNHEY, CDR2 SVGAGI. V was cut by 5 bases and J by 4 bases, with 11 bases left in between. The CDR3 has 13 amino acids. The CDR3 region is CASSLDSTYGYTF. CDR3 nucleotide sequence: TGTGCCAGCAGTCTAGACAGCACCTATGGCTACACCTTC.

A single count supports this clone. The V gene is TRBV11-2, the J gene TRBJ2-7; D remains unclear. With 6 bases removed from V and 2 bases from J, the gap between germline ends came to 11 bases. Germline CDR1 and CDR2: SGHAT and FQNNGV. This CDR3 comprises 13 residues. CDR3 DNA sequence: TGTGCCAGCAGTGGCACATTTACCTACGAGCAGTACTTC. This encodes CASSGTFTYEQYF. Full variable domain (rest looked up from reference TRBV11-2 and TRBJ2-7): EAGVAQSPRYKIIEKRQSVAFWCNPISGHATLYWYQQILGQGPKLLIQFQNNGVVDDSQLPKDRFSAERLKGVDSTLKIQPAKLEDSAVYLCASSGTFTYEQYFGPGTRLTVT.

This chain uses TRBV11-2 with TRBJ1-1; D perhaps matches TRBD1 (5 bases). Germline CDR1 and CDR2: SGHAT and FQNNGV. V dropped 5 bases and J dropped 0 bases, with 16 bases sitting between them. There are 16 residues in the CDR3. The CDR3 sequence is CASSAPYYRMNTEAFF. The CDR3 nucleotides read TGTGCCAGCAGCGCCCCTTACTACAGGATGAACACTGAAGCTTTCTTT.

The table lists this clone with a few counts. The gene calls are TRBV28 and TRBJ2-7; D might be TRBD2 (6 bases). V lost 6 bases and J 2 bases, leaving 17 bases between the germline ends. The CDR3 is 15 amino acids. Germline CDR1 and CDR2: MDHEN and SYDVKM. CDR3 coding DNA: TGTGCCAGCAGCCAAGAAAGCGGGCTCCCCTACGAGCAGTACTTC. It translates to CASSQESGLPYEQYF.

The rearrangement joins TRBV10-2 to TRBJ2-7, with D maybe TRBD2 (6 bases). V lost 8 bases and J 0 bases, leaving 20 bases between the germline ends. The germline V gene encodes CDR1 WSHSY and CDR2 SAAADI. The CDR3 is 16 amino acids. CDR3 DNA sequence: TGCGCCAGCTCCCCCCCGGAGGGGCCCAGCTCCTACGAGCAGTACTTC. Residues: CASSPPEGPSSYEQYF.

The genes are TRBV5-6 and TRBJ1-1; the match to TRBD1 covers 7 bases. The trim removed 1 base at V and 2 bases at J, leaving 5 bases unmatched. Per the germline V gene, CDR1 is SGHDT and CDR2 is YYEEEE. The CDR3 runs to 15 residues. The DNA of the CDR3 is TGTGCCAGCAGCTTGACGACAGGGAGAAACACTGAAGCTTTCTTT. This translates into CASSLTTGRNTEAFF. Supplemented by reference TRBV5-6 and TRBJ1-1, the full variable domain reads DAGVTQSPTHLIKTRGQQVTLRCSPKSGHDTVSWYQQALGQGPQFIFQYYEEEERQRGNFPDRFSGHQFPNYSSELNVNALLLGDSALYLCASSLTTGRNTEAFFGQGTRLTVV.

This sequence joins TRBV25-1 and TRBJ2-3; TRBD2 matches 13 bases. CDR1 MGHDK and CDR2 SYGVNS come from the germline V gene. V was pared by 2 bases and J by 2 bases, with 4 bases of the junction left unmatched. This CDR3 region has 17 residues. The CDR3 here is CASSEGLAGVSTDTQYF. CDR3 in DNA: TGTGCCAGCAGTGAAGGACTAGCGGGAGTGTCCACAGATACGCAGTATTTT.

The V gene is TRBV27, the J gene TRBJ2-6; 8 bases map to TRBD1. CDR3 length: 17 amino acids. Germline CDR1 reads MNHEY; CDR2 reads SMNVEV (reference sequence). V was pared by 5 bases and J by 2 bases, with 8 bases of the junction left unmatched. The CDR3 is CASSLRQGRPGANVLTF. The CDR3, as DNA: TGTGCCAGCAGTCTCCGACAGGGGCGGCCTGGGGCCAACGTCCTGACTTTC.

The chain employs TRBV28 and TRBJ1-1, with TRBD1 as a possible D gene (5 bases). Germline V gives CDR1 MDHEN, CDR2 SYDVKM. The V and J ends lost 3 bases and 7 bases respectively, with 12 bases between them. CDR3 length: 13 amino acids. The CDR3 nucleotides are TGTGCCAGCAGTTTGTACAGGAAGGGTGAAGCTTTCTTT. This gives the protein CASSLYRKGEAFF.

The chain uses TRBV25-1 and TRBJ2-7; the match to TRBD1 covers 8 bases. The CDR3 loop spans 14 amino acids. Germline loops: CDR1 MGHDK, CDR2 SYGVNS. The trim removed 4 bases at V and 6 bases at J, leaving 8 bases unmatched. CDR3 in amino acids: CASSGTGRPTEQYF. Written as DNA, the CDR3 is TGTGCCAGCAGTGGGACAGGGCGTCCTACCGAGCAGTACTTC.

This rearrangement joins TRBV19 to TRBJ2-1, with D possibly matching TRBD1 (5 bases). The length of the CDR3 is 15 residues. Per the germline V gene, CDR1 is LNHDA and CDR2 is SQIVND (reference sequence). The V gene lost 11 bases and the J gene lost 8 bases, with 25 bases spanning the gap. CDR3 sequence: CAAAFEAGPRDEQFF. The CDR3, as DNA: TGTGCCGCCGCTTTCGAGGCAGGGCCTAGGGATGAGCAGTTCTTC.

The chain uses TRBV5-1 and TRBJ1-5, with a possible D match to TRBD1 (5 bases). Trimming took 0 bases from V and 7 from J, leaving 11 bases between them. From germline, CDR1 is SGHRS and CDR2 YFSETQ. The CDR3 runs to 14 residues. The CDR3, as DNA: TGCGCCAGCAGCTTGGGTTCAGGGCTCCAGCCCCAGCATTTT. Protein sequence: CASSLGSGLQPQHF.

V is TRBV18 and J is TRBJ2-7; 9 bases match TRBD2. There are 14 residues in the CDR3. With 3 bases clipped from V and 4 bases from J, the junction kept 4 bases outside the gene matches. Germline-derived CDR1 and CDR2 are KGHSH and LQKENI. The CDR3 DNA sequence: TGTGCCAGCTCACCCGGGACTAGCTCTTACGAGCAGTACTTC. Its translation: CASSPGTSSYEQYF.

The V gene is TRBV5-1, the J gene TRBJ2-5; D gene uncertain. Trimming removed 0 bases at V and 2 bases at J, with 8 bases between. CDR3 length: 14 residues. Germline V gene lookup returns CDR1 SGHRS and CDR2 YFSETQ. CDR3 nucleotides: TGCGCCAGCAGCTTGGCTATGCGGCAAGAGACCCAGTACTTC. Translation: CASSLAMRQETQYF. Complete variable domain (other parts from reference TRBV5-1 and TRBJ2-5): KAGVTQTPRYLIKTRGQQVTLSCSPISGHRSVSWYQQTPGQGLQFLFEYFSETQRNKGNFPGRFSGRQFSNSRSEMNVSTLELGDSALYLCASSLAMRQETQYFGPGTRLLVL.

The J gene is TRBJ2-7, the V gene TRBV29-1; 8 bases agree with TRBD1. The germline gives CDR1 SQVTM, CDR2 ANQGSEA. The length of the CDR3 is 12 residues. V was clipped by 7 bases and J by 3 bases; unmatched bases: 5. CDR3 in DNA: TGCAGCGGGAGAGGACAGGGCTACGAGCAGTACTTC. Translation: CSGRGQGYEQYF.